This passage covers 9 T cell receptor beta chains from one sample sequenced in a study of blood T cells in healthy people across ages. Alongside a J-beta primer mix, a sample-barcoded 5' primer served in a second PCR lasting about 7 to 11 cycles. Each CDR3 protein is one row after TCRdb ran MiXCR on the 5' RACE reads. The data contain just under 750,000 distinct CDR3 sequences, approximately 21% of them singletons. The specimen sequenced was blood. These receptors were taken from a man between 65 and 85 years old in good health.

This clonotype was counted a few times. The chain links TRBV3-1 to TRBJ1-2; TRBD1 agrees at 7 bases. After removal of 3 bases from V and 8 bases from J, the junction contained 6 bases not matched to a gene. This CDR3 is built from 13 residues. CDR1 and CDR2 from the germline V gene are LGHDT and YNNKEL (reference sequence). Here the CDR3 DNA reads TGTGCCAGCAGCCAGACAGGGTACGCGGGCTACACCTTC. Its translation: CASSQTGYAGYTF.

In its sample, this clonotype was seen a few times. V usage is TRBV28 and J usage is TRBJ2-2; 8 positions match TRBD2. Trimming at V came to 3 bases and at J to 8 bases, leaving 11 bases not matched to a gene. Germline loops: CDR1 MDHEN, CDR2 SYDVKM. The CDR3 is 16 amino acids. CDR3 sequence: CASSFATSEARGELFF. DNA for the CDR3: TGTGCCAGCAGTTTCGCGACTAGCGAGGCCAGGGGGGAGCTGTTTTTT.

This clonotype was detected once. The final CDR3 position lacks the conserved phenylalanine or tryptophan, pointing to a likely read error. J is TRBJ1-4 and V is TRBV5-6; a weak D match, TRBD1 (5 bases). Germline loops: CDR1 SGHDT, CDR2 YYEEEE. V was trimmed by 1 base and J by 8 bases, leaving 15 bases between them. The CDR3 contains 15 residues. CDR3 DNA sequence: TGTGCCAGCAGCTTGAGGACAACCGGTGGAGAAAAACTGTTTTCT. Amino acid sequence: CASSLRTTGGEKLFS.

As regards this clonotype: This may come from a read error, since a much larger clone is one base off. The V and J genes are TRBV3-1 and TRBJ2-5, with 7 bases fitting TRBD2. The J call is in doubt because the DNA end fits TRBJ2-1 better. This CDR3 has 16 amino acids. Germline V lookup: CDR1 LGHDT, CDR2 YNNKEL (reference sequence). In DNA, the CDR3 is TGTGCCAGCAGCCAAGCTGGTAGCGGGCCCCGCAATGAGCAGTTCTTC. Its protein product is CASSQAGSGPRNEQFF.

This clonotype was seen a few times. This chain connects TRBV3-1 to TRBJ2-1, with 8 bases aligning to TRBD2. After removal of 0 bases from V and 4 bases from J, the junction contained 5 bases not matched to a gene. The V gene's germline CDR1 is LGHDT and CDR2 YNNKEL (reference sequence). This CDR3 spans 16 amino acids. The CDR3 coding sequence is TGTGCCAGCAGCCAAGATGGCAGCGGGGGATACAATGAGCAGTTCTTC. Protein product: CASSQDGSGGYNEQFF.

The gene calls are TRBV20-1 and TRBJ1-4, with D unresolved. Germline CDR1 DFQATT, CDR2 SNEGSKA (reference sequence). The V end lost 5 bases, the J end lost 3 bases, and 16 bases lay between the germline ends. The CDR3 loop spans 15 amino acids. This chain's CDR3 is CSAVPLLLANEKLFF. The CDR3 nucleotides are TGCAGTGCTGTCCCACTTCTATTGGCTAATGAAAAACTGTTTTTT.

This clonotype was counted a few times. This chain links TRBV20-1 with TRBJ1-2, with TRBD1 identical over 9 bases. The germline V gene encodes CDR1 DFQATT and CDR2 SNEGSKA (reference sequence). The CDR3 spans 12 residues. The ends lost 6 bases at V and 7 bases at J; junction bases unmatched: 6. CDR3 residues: CSAPGQGSGYTF. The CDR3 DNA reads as TGCAGTGCCCCGGGACAGGGCTCTGGCTACACCTTC.

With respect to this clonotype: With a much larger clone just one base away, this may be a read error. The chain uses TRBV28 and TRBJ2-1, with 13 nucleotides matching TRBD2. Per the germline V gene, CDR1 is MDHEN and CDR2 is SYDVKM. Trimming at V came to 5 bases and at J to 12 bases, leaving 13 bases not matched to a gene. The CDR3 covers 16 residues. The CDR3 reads CASSLQLAGGRGGQFF. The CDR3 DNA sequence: TGTGCCAGCAGTCTCCAACTAGCGGGAGGGCGAGGTGGGCAGTTCTTC.

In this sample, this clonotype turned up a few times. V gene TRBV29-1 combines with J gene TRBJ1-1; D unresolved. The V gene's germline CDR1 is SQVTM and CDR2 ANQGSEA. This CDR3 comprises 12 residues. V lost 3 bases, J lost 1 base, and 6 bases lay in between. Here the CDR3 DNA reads TGCAGCGTTGAGGTTACGAACACTGAAGCTTTCTTT. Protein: CSVEVTNTEAFF.